Each of the 26 T cell receptor beta chains below was sequenced from the same sample in a study of shared clonotypes between healthy human individuals. Method: immunoSEQ multiplex PCR; TCRdb's copy keeps in-frame clones and lacks some. Here the sample spans about 2 million clones, 85% to 95% being singletons. The material sequenced was naive CD4+ T cells sorted from blood. Indicated subset: CD45RA+ positively selected. These receptors all stem from a man aged 18 to 30 in good health.

On this clone itself: A read error may account for a junction end that differs from germline. The genes are TRBV10-1 and TRBJ2-5, with 10 positions matching TRBD2. The CDR3 consists of 12 residues. From germline, CDR1 is WNHNN and CDR2 SYGVQD (reference sequence). As DNA, the CDR3 is TGCGCCAGCAGTGGGGCTAGCGGGAGCCTACACTTC. This codes for CASSGASGSLHF.

This chain uses TRBV28 with TRBJ2-3, with D unresolved. The CDR3 contains 14 residues. Germline lookup yields CDR1 MDHEN and CDR2 SYDVKM. V lost 2 bases to trimming and J lost 2 bases, with 8 bases between them. The DNA of the CDR3 is TGTGCCAGCAGTTTAAGGCTTCTCACAGATACGCAGTATTTT. Protein product: CASSLRLLTDTQYF.

V usage is TRBV18 and J usage is TRBJ2-5; TRBD2 agrees at 9 bases. The CDR3 sequence is 18 residues long. The junction had 17 bases not matched to a gene; V was cut back by 4 bases and J by 5 bases. Per germline, CDR1 KGHSH and CDR2 LQKENI. CDR3 nucleotide sequence: TGTGCCAGCTCACAAGCGATAGGCCTAGCGGGGAGTGAGGAGACCCAGTACTTC. This gives the protein CASSQAIGLAGSEETQYF.

This clone has more than one count but fewer than ten. The chain joins TRBV27 to TRBJ2-7, with D possibly being TRBD1 or TRBD2 (5 bases each). The germline V gene encodes CDR1 MNHEY and CDR2 SMNVEV (reference sequence). CDR3 length: 13 amino acids. The germline V and J ends were trimmed by 8 bases and 2 bases, with 13 bases remaining between them. CDR3 sequence: CASRQGAAYEQYF. The DNA of the CDR3 is TGTGCCAGCCGGCAGGGAGCGGCCTACGAGCAGTACTTC.

The chain combines TRBV5-4 with TRBJ1-6, with D perhaps matching TRBD1 (6 bases). Germline-derived CDR1 and CDR2 are SGHNT and YYREEE (reference sequence). The CDR3 sequence is 16 residues long. V gave up 0 bases and J gave up 10 bases, with 17 bases separating them. The CDR3 nucleotides read TGTGCCAGCAGCTTGGGGGGGGGCCTGTCTCGCTCACCCCTCCACTTT. Its translation: CASSLGGGLSRSPLHF.

At least ten counts were recorded for this clone. The J gene is TRBJ1-6, the V gene TRBV19; D gene uncertain. Germline assignment: CDR1 LNHDA and CDR2 SQIVND (reference sequence). The CDR3 runs to 16 residues. Between the trimmed V and J ends, which lost 3 bases and 6 bases, there was a span of 15 bases. CDR3 bases: TGTGCCAGTAGTATCGGACCCTCCGCCGGTAATTCACCCCTCCACTTT. It encodes CASSIGPSAGNSPLHF.

The V call is TRBV29-1, the J call TRBJ2-7; 7 bases fit TRBD1. V dropped 3 bases and J dropped 5; count of bases not matched to a gene: 10. The CDR3 sequence is 14 residues long. Per the germline V gene, CDR1 is SQVTM and CDR2 is ANQGSEA. The CDR3 region has the DNA TGCAGCGTTGATAGAACAGGGGCGCGGGACGAGCAGTACTTC. Its protein product is CSVDRTGARDEQYF.

The chain employs TRBV10-2 and TRBJ1-1; D remains ambiguous. The CDR3 contains 13 residues. V lost 3 bases and J lost 1, with 6 bases in between. The germline V gene encodes CDR1 WSHSY and CDR2 SAAADI. The CDR3 DNA follows: TGCGCCAGCAGTGATTGGGAGAACACTGAAGCTTTCTTT. It encodes CASSDWENTEAFF.

The chain recombines TRBV9 with TRBJ2-1; 11 nucleotides align to TRBD2. The CDR3 spans 16 residues. CDR1 SGDLS and CDR2 YYNGEE come from the germline V gene. With V trimmed by 4 bases and J by 4 bases, 7 bases remained unmatched. CDR3 sequence (DNA): TGTGCCAGCAGCCCACCGGGACTAGCGGAGTACAATGAGCAGTTCTTC. Translated, it gives CASSPPGLAEYNEQFF. The variable domain in full, with the rest retrieved from reference TRBV9 and TRBJ2-1, is DSGVTQTPKHLITATGQRVTLRCSPRSGDLSVYWYQQSLDQGLQFLIQYYNGEERAKGNILERFSAQQFPDLHSELNLSSLELGDSALYFCASSPPGLAEYNEQFFGPGTRLTVL.

CDR3 in DNA: TGTGCCAGCAGCCAACTCCCAGTCCCCCAGCCCCAGCATTTT. This gives the protein CASSQLPVPQPQHF. The chain joins TRBV4-2 to TRBJ1-5; D not resolved. Germline CDR1 reads LGHNA; CDR2 reads YNFKEQ. V was shortened by 2 bases and J by 7 bases, with 12 bases between the two germline ends. This CDR3 is 14 amino acids long.

The chain links TRBV5-1 to TRBJ2-1; 7 bases are a match to TRBD1. Trimming at V came to 6 bases and at J to 9 bases, leaving 12 bases not matched to a gene. CDR3 size: 14 residues. Germline loops: CDR1 SGHRS, CDR2 YFSETQ. The DNA for the CDR3 is TGCGCCAGCACCCAGACAGGGCTTGTAGGTGAGCAGTTCTTC. Protein sequence: CASTQTGLVGEQFF.

The chain has TRBV19 and TRBJ1-2; possible D gene TRBD1, 5 bases. This CDR3 has 15 residues. V gave up 1 base and J gave up 1 base, with 10 bases separating them. Germline CDR1 LNHDA, CDR2 SQIVND (reference sequence). The CDR3 nucleotides are TGTGCCAGTAGTATAGGTCGAGGGGATAACTATGGCTACACCTTC. Translating it yields CASSIGRGDNYGYTF.

V gene TRBV7-6 combines with J gene TRBJ2-2; TRBD2 agrees at 8 bases. The germline V gene encodes CDR1 SGHVS and CDR2 FNYEAQ. This CDR3 is built from 15 residues. After removal of 7 bases from V and 4 bases from J, the junction contained 8 bases not matched to a gene. The CDR3 coding sequence is TGTGCCAGCACCCCAATCGGGGGGGGCACCGGGGAGCTGTTTTTT. This translates into CASTPIGGGTGELFF.

Details on this clone: This CDR3 is also generated by other DNA sequences in the sample. This rearrangement joins TRBV5-1 to TRBJ2-7; 8 bases line up with TRBD2. CDR3 length: 14 amino acids. V lost 0 bases and J lost 4; bases outside the gene matches: 3. Germline CDR1 reads SGHRS; CDR2 reads YFSETQ. CDR3 amino acids: CASSLGTSFYEQYF. CDR3 nucleotide sequence: TGCGCCAGCAGCTTGGGGACTAGCTTTTACGAGCAGTACTTC.

This clone appeared a single time. The CDR3 DNA reads as TGTGCCAGCAGCCCAATGACAGGGGGCACAGATACGCAGTATTTT. Its protein is CASSPMTGGTDTQYF. The rearrangement uses TRBV5-5 and TRBJ2-3, with TRBD1 identical over 8 bases. This CDR3 is 15 amino acids long. With 4 bases clipped from V and 1 base from J, the junction kept 5 bases outside the gene matches. The germline CDR1 and CDR2 sequences are SGHKS and YYEKEE (reference sequence).

J is TRBJ2-7 and V is TRBV28, with TRBD1 as a possible D gene (6 bases). Trimming cost V 3 bases and J 6 bases, with 21 bases left between them. The germline gives CDR1 MDHEN, CDR2 SYDVKM. This CDR3 region has 16 residues. CDR3 coding DNA: TGTGCCAGCAGTTTTTTTTCGATCCTTGGGGGCTCCGAGCAGTACTTC. This codes for CASSFFSILGGSEQYF.

Of note for this clone: The junction does not match germline at one end; this may be a read error. The J gene is TRBJ1-1, the V gene TRBV30; a weak D match, TRBD1 (6 bases). Germline values: CDR1 GTSNPN, CDR2 SVGIG (reference sequence). This CDR3 region has 12 residues. CDR3 nucleotides: TGTGCCTGGAGAGGAGACAGGAATAAGGAGATCTTT. Amino acids: CAWRGDRNKEIF.

The chain uses TRBV9 and TRBJ2-1; TRBD2 matches 11 bases. The V gene end was trimmed by 0 bases and the J gene end by 1 base; junction bases not matched to a gene: 9. The CDR3 runs 19 residues. CDR1 is SGDLS, CDR2 YYNGEE, per germline. The CDR3 loop reads CASSVESTSGAGSYNEQFF. For the CDR3, the DNA is TGTGCCAGCAGCGTAGAGTCGACTAGCGGGGCAGGATCCTACAATGAGCAGTTCTTC.

The rearrangement joins TRBV7-8 to TRBJ2-5, with D possibly TRBD2 on 6 matching bases. The CDR3 is made up of 15 amino acids. Trimming removed 5 bases from V and 4 bases from J, with 17 bases in between. The germline CDR1 and CDR2 sequences are SGHVS and FQNEAQ. The CDR3 region is CASSQPRERGETQYF. DNA of the CDR3: TGTGCCAGCAGCCAACCCCGGGAGAGAGGAGAGACCCAGTACTTC. The variable domain in full, completed from reference TRBV7-8 and TRBJ2-5, reads GAGVSQSPRYKVAKRGQDVALRCDPISGHVSLFWYQQALGQGPEFLTYFQNEAQLDKSGLPSDRFFAERPEGSVSTLKIQRTQQEDSAVYLCASSQPRERGETQYFGPGTRLLVL.

The chain links TRBV7-3 to TRBJ2-7, with D unresolved. Germline V gene data show CDR1 as SGHTA and CDR2 as FQGTGA. Trimming stripped 2 bases from V and 2 bases from J, with 10 bases between. The CDR3 sequence is 14 residues long. The CDR3 sequence: CASSLDFGPYEQYF. In DNA form, the CDR3 reads TGTGCCAGCAGCTTAGATTTCGGACCCTACGAGCAGTACTTC.

The rearrangement uses TRBV18 and TRBJ2-2; D might be TRBD2 (6 bases). The CDR3 is 14 residues long. Per the germline V gene, CDR1 is KGHSH and CDR2 is LQKENI. V was shortened by 4 bases and J by 4 bases, with 10 bases between the two germline ends. In nucleotides, the CDR3 is TGTGCCAGCTCACGCCGGAGGGTCACCGGGGAGCTGTTTTTT. This gives the protein CASSRRRVTGELFF.

This chain uses TRBV5-4 with TRBJ2-5, with TRBD2 matching 10 bases. The germline V gene has CDR1 SGHNT and CDR2 YYREEE (reference sequence). The V gene end was trimmed by 4 bases and the J gene end by 0 bases; junction bases not matched to a gene: 6. This CDR3 is 16 amino acids long. CDR3 region: CASSLSGGAYQETQYF. DNA of the CDR3: TGTGCCAGCAGCCTGAGCGGGGGGGCGTACCAAGAGACCCAGTACTTC.

The CDR3 loop is CASSLKGETQYF. The CDR3 DNA is TGTGCCAGCAGCCTAAAAGGAGAGACCCAGTACTTC. The V call is TRBV11-2, the J call TRBJ2-5; no definite D call. The CDR3 runs to 12 residues. Trimming took 5 bases from V and 4 from J, leaving 8 bases between them. Germline CDR1 reads SGHAT; CDR2 reads FQNNGV.

J is TRBJ1-1 and V is TRBV9, with 9 bases that match TRBD1. Germline CDR1 reads SGDLS; CDR2 reads YYNGEE. This CDR3 comprises 15 residues. After removal of 4 bases from V and 1 base from J, the junction contained 5 bases not matched to a gene. The CDR3, as DNA: TGTGCCAGCAGCCCTGGGGACAGGGCGAACACTGAAGCTTTCTTT. Translated, it gives CASSPGDRANTEAFF.

The V gene is TRBV9, the J gene TRBJ2-1; 11 bases are a match to TRBD2. Germline V gene lookup returns CDR1 SGDLS and CDR2 YYNGEE. The CDR3 is 15 amino acids. Trimming at V came to 0 bases and at J to 10 bases, leaving 6 bases not matched to a gene. The CDR3 here is CASSVVPSGRWEQFF. The DNA for the CDR3 is TGTGCCAGCAGCGTAGTGCCTAGCGGGAGGTGGGAGCAGTTCTTC.

V gene TRBV6-6 combines with J gene TRBJ1-2; D is undetermined. This CDR3 region has 12 residues. V was trimmed by 7 bases and J by 5 bases, leaving 11 bases between them. CDR1 is MNHNY, CDR2 SVGAGI, per germline (reference sequence). CDR3 in DNA: TGTGCCAGCACCTCGCTTGGATATGGCTACACCTTC. Translated, it gives CASTSLGYGYTF.